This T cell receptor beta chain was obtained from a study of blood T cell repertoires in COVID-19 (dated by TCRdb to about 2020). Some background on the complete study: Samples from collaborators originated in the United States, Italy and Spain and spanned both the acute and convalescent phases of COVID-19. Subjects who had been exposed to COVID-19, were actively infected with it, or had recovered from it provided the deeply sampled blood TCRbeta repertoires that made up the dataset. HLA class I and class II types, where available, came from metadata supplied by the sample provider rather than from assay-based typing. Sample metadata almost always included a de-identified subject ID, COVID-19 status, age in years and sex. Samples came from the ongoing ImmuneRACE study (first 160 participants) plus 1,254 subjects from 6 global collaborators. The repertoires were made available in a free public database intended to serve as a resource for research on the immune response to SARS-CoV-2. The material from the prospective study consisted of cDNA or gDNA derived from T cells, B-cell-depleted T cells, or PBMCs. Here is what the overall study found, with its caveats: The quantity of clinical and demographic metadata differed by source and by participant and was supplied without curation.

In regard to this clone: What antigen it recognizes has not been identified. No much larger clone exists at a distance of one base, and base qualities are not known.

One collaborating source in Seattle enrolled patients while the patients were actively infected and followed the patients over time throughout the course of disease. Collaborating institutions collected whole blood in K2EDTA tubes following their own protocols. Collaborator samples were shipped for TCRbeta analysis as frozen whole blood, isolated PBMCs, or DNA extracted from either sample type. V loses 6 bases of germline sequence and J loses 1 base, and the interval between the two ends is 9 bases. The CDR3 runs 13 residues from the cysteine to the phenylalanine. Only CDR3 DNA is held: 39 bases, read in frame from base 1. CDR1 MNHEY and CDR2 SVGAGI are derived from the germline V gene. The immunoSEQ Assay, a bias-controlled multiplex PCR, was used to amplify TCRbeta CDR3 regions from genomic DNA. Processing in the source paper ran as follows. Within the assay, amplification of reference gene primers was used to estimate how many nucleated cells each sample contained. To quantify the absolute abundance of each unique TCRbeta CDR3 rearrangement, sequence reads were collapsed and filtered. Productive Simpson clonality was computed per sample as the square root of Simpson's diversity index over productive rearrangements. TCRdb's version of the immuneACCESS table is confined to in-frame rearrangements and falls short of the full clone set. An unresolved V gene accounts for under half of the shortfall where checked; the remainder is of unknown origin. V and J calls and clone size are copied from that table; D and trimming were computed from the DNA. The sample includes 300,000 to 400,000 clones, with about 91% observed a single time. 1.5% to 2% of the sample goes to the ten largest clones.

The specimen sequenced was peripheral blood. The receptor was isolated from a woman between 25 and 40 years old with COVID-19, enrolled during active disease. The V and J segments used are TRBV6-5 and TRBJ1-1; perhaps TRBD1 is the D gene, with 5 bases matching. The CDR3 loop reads CASRDSPNTEAFF. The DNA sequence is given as TGTGCCAGCAGAGACAGCCCGAACACTGAAGCTTTCTTT.